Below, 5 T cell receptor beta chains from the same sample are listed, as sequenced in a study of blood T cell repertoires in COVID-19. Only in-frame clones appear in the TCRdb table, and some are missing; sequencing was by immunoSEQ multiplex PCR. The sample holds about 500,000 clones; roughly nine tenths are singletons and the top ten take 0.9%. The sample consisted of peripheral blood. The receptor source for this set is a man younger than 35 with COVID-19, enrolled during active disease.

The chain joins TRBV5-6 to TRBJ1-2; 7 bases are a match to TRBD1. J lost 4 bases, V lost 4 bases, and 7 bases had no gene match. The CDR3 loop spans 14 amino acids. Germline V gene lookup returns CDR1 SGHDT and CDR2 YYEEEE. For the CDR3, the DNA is TGTGCCAGCAGCCGAAGACAGGGTTCCTATGGCTACACCTTC. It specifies CASSRRQGSYGYTF.

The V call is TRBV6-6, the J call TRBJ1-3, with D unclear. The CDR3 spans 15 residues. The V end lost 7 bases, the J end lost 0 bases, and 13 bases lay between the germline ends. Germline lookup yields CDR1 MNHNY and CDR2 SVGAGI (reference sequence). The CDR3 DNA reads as TGTGCCAGCACCCAGGCAGTGCACTCTGGAAACACCATATATTTT. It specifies CASTQAVHSGNTIYF.

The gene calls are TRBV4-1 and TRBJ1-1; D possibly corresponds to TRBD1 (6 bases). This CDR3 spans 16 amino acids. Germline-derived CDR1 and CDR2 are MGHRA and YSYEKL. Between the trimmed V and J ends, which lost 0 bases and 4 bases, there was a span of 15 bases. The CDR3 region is CASSQDPRGQVTEAFF. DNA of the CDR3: TGCGCCAGCAGCCAAGACCCGCGGGGGCAAGTCACTGAAGCTTTCTTT.

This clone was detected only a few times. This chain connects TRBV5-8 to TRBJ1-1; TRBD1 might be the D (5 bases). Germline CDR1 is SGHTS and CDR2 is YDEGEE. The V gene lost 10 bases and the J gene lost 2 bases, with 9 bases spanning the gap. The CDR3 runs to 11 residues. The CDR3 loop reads CAADRNTEAFF. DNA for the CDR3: TGTGCCGCCGACAGAAACACTGAAGCTTTCTTT.

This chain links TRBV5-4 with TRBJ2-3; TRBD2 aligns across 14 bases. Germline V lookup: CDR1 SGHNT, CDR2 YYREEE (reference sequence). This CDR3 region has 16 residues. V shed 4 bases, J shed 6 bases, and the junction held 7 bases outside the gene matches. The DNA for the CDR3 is TGTGCCAGCAGCCGACGGACTAGCGGGGGGACCGATACGCAGTATTTT. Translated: CASSRRTSGGTDTQYF.